The entry that follows covers one T cell receptor beta chain sequence. This record belongs to a study of blood T cell repertoires in COVID-19. About the study: PBMCs, B-cell-depleted T cells, or T cells were the source of the cDNA or gDNA that made up the material.

CDR1 SGHVS and CDR2 FQNEAQ come from the germline V gene. The CDR3 is 16 residues long. V dropped 0 bases and J dropped 0 bases, with 8 bases sitting between them. In the original workflow: Counts of nucleated cells, estimated from reference gene primer amplification, were obtained. Sequenced by immunoSEQ multiplex PCR; TCRdb stores in-frame clones only, minus some. D and trimming were read from the DNA, whereas the V and J calls and clone size are those reported in that table. Of about 43,000 clones in the sample, around 90% were seen once. The V call is TRBV7-8, the J call TRBJ2-2; D remains ambiguous. The TCR was taken from a man in his sixties with active COVID-19. The sequenced sample consisted of peripheral blood. CDR3 protein: CASSLATLTNTGELFF. CDR3 DNA sequence: TGTGCCAGCAGCTTAGCGACTCTGACGAACACCGGGGAGCTGTTTTTT.